One sample yielded the 2 T cell receptor beta chains listed below, sequenced in a study of shared clonotypes between healthy human individuals. Repertoires were generated with immunoSEQ multiplex PCR, while TCRdb's copy carries only in-frame clones and drops some. The sample lists roughly 2 million clones, about 95% occurring once. Terminally differentiated effector memory CD45RA+ cells were left out of the naive CD8 fraction, which was CD45RO-negative and positively selected for CCR7. Sequencing was performed on naive CD8+ T cells sorted from blood. The receptors here all came from a man younger than 35 in good health.

This rearrangement joins TRBV11-2 to TRBJ2-7, with 8 bases fitting TRBD2. The CDR3 has 14 amino acids. The V segment lost 3 bases and the J segment 4 bases; nucleotides outside the gene matches: 5. CDR1 and CDR2 from the germline V gene are SGHAT and FQNNGV. DNA of the CDR3: TGTGCCAGCAGCTTCTTATCGGGGGGGTACGAGCAGTACTTC. Amino acid sequence: CASSFLSGGYEQYF.

A word on this clone: Other DNA sequences in this specimen translate into the identical CDR3. V is TRBV5-6 and J is TRBJ2-7; 14 bases align to TRBD2. Germline trimming cut 3 bases from V and 3 bases from J; bases unmatched to any gene: 2. The CDR3 spans 15 residues. Germline V gene lookup returns CDR1 SGHDT and CDR2 YYEEEE. The CDR3 nucleotides are TGTGCCAGCAGCTCAGGGACTAGCGGGAGCTACGAGCAGTACTTC. Its protein product is CASSSGTSGSYEQYF.